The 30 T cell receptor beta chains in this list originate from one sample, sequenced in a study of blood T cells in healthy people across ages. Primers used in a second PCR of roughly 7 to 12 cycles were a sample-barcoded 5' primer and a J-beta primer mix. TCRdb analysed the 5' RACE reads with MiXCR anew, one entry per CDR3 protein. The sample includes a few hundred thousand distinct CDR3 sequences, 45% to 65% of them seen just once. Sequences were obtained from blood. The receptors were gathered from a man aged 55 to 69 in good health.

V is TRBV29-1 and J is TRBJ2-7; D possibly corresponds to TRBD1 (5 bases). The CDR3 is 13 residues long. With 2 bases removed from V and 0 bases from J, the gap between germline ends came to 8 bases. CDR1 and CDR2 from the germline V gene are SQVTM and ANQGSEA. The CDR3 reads CSVELGASYEQYF. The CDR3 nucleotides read TGCAGCGTTGAATTAGGGGCCTCCTACGAGCAGTACTTC.

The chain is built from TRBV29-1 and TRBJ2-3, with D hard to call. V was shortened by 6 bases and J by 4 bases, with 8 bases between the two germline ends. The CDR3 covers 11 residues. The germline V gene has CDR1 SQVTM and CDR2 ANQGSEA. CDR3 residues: CSVLLADTQYF. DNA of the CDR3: TGCAGCGTCCTCCTTGCAGATACGCAGTATTTT.

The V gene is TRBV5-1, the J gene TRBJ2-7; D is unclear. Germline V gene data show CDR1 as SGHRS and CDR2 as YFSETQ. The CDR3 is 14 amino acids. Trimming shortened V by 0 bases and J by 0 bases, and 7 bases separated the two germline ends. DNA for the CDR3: TGCGCCAGCAGCTTGGTTGTTAGCTCCTACGAGCAGTACTTC. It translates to CASSLVVSSYEQYF.

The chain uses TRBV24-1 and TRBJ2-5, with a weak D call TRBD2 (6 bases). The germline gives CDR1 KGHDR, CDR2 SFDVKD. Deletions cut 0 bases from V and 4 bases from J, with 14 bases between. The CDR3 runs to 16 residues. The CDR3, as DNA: TGTGCCACCAGTGATTTGCGGGTCGGGAGAAGAGAGACCCAGTACTTC. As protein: CATSDLRVGRRETQYF.

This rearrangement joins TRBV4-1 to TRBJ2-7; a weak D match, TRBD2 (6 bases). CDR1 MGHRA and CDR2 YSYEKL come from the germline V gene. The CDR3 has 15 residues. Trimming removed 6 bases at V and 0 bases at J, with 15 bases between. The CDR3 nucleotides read TGCGCCAGCAGGTTAGCGGAGTTTAGCTCCTACGAGCAGTACTTC. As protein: CASRLAEFSSYEQYF.

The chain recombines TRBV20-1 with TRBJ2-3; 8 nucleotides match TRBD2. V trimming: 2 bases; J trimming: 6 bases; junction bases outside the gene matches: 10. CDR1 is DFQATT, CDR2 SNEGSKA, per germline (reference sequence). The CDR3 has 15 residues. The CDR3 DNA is TGCAGTGCTAGATTCCGGACTAGCCCGTACGATACGCAGTATTTT. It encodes CSARFRTSPYDTQYF.

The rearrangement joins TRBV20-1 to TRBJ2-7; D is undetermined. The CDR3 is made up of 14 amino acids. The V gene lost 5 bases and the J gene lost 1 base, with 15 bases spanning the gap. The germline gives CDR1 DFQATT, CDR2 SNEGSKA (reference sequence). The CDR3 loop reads CSAPGQTGSYEQYF. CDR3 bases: TGCAGTGCTCCCGGGCAGACTGGATCCTACGAGCAGTACTTC.

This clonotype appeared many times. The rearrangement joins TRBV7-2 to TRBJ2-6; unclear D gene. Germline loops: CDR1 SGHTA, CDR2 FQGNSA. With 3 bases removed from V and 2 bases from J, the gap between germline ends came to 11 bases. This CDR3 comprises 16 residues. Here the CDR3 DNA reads TGTGCCAGCAGCTTCACAGCCGATCCTGGGGCCAACGTCCTGACTTTC. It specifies CASSFTADPGANVLTF.

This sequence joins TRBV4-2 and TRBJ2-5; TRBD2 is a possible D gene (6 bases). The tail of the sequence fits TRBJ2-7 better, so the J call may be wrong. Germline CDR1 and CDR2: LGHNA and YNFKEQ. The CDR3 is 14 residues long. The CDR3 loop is CASSQETSYGEQYF. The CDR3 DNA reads TGTGCCAGCAGCCAAGAGACTAGTTATGGCGAGCAGTACTTC.

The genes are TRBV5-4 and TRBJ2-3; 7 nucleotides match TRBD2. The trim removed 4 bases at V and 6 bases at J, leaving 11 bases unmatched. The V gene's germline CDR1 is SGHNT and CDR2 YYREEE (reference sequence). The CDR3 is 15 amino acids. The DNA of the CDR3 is TGTGCCAGCAGCGCCTCGGGAGGTCGAGGTGATACGCAGTATTTT. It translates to CASSASGGRGDTQYF. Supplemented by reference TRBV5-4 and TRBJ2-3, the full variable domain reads ETGVTQSPTHLIKTRGQQVTLRCSSQSGHNTVSWYQQALGQGPQFIFQYYREEENGRGNFPPRFSGLQFPNYSSELNVNALELDDSALYLCASSASGGRGDTQYFGPGTRLTVL.

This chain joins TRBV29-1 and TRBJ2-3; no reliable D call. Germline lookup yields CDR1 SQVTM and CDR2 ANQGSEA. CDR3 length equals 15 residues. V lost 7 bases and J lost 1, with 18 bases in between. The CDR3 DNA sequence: TGCAGCGCCCAGACTTCCTCGAGAGGCACAGATACGCAGTATTTT. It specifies CSAQTSSRGTDTQYF.

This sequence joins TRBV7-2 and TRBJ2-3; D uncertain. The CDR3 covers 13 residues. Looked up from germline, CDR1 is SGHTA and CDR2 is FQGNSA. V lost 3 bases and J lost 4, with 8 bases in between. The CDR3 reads CASSFHPSDTQYF. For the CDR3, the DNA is TGTGCCAGCAGCTTTCACCCCTCAGATACGCAGTATTTT.

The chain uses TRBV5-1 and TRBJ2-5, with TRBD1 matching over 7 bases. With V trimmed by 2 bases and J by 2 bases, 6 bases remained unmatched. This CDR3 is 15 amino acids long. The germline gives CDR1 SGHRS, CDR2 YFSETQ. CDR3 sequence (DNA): TGCGCCAGCAGCTTTGGACAGGTGCTTCAAGAGACCCAGTACTTC. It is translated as CASSFGQVLQETQYF.

The CDR3, as DNA: TGTGCCAGCAGTTTCACCGGGACAGGGACTACCTACACCTTC. This gives the protein CASSFTGTGTTYTF. The J gene is TRBJ1-2, the V gene TRBV28; TRBD1 aligns across 9 bases. This CDR3 comprises 14 residues. Trimming removed 3 bases from V and 10 bases from J; junction bases left unmatched: 9. Germline V gene data show CDR1 as MDHEN and CDR2 as SYDVKM.

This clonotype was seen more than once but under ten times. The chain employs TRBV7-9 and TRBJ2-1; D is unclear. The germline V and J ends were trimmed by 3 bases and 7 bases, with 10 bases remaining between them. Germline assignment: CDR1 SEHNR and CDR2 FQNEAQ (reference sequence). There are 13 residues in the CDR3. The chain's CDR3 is CASSFLLSNEQFF. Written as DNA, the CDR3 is TGTGCCAGCAGCTTCCTTCTCAGTAATGAGCAGTTCTTC.

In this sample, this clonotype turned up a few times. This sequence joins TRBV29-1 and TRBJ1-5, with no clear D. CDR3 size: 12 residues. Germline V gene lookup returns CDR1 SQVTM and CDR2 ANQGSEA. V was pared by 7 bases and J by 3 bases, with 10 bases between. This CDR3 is CSAGGSNQPQHF. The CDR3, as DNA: TGCAGCGCTGGAGGGTCCAATCAGCCCCAGCATTTT.

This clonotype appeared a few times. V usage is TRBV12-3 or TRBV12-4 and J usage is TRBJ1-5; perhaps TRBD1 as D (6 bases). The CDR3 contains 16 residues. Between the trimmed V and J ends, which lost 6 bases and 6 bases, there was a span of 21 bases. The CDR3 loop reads CASSSPGAGRIQPQHF. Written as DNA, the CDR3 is TGTGCCAGCAGCTCGCCGGGGGCAGGGCGAATTCAGCCCCAGCATTTT.

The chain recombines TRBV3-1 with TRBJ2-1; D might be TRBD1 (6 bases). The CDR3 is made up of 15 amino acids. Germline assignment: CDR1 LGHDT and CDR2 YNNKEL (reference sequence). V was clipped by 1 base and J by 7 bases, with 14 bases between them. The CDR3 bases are TGTGCCAGCAGCCAAGTTGAGGGGGAAGGGAATGAGCAGTTCTTC. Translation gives CASSQVEGEGNEQFF.

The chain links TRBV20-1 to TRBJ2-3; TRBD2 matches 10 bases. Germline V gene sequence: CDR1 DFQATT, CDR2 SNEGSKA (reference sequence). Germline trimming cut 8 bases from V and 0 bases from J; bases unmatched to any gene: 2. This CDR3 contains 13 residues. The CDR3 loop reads CSPTSGSTDTQYF. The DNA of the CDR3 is TGCAGTCCGACTAGCGGGAGCACAGATACGCAGTATTTT.

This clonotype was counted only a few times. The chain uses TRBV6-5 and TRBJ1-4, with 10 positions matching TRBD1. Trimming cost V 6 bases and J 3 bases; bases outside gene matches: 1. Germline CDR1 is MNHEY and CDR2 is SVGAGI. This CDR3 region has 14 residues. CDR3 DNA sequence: TGTGCCAGCAGGACAGGGGGCTCTAATGAAAAACTGTTTTTT. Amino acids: CASRTGGSNEKLFF.

The CDR3 DNA reads as TGTGCCACCAGTGAACTGGGTAGCGGGAGTCGTGAAGATACGCAGTATTTT. Amino acid sequence: CATSELGSGSREDTQYF. The rearrangement uses TRBV24-1 and TRBJ2-3; 9 bases are a match to TRBD2. The CDR3 extends over 17 amino acids. The trim removed 4 bases at V and 5 bases at J, leaving 12 bases unmatched. Germline V gene data show CDR1 as KGHDR and CDR2 as SFDVKD.

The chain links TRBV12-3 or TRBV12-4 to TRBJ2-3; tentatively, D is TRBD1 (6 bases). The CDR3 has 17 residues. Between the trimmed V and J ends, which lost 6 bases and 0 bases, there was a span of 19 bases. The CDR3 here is CASSKRKGHPSTDTQYF. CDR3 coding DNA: TGTGCCAGCAGCAAAAGGAAGGGACACCCCAGCACAGATACGCAGTATTTT.

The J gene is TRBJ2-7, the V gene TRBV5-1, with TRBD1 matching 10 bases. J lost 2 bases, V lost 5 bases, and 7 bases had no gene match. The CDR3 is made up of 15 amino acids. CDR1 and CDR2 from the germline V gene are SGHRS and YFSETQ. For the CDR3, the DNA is TGCGCCAGCAGAAAGGCGGGGACAGGGGCCTACGAGCAGTACTTC. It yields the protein CASRKAGTGAYEQYF.

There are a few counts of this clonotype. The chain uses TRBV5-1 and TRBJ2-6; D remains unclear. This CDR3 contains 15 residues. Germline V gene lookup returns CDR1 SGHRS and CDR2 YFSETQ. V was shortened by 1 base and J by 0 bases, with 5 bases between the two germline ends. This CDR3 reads CASSLLASGANVLTF. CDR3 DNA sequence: TGCGCCAGCAGCTTGTTGGCCTCTGGGGCCAACGTCCTGACTTTC.

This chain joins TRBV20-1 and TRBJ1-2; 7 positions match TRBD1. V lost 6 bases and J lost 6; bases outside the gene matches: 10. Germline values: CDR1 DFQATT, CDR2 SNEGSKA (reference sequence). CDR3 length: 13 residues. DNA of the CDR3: TGCAGTGCCCTTCCAGACAGGGATCATGGCTACACCTTC. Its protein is CSALPDRDHGYTF.

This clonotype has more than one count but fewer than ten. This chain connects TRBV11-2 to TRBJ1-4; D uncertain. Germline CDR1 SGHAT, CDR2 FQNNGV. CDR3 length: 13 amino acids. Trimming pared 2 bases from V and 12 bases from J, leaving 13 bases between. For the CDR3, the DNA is TGTGCCAGCAGCTTATCGACCGCTTCCGAACTGTTTTTT. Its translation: CASSLSTASELFF.

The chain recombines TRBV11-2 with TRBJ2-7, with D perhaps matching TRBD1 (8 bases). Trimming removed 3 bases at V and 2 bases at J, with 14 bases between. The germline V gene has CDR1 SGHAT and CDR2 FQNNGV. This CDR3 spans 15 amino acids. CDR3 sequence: CASSFGQGGPYEQYF. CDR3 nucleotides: TGTGCCAGCAGCTTCGGACAGGGAGGGCCCTACGAGCAGTACTTC.

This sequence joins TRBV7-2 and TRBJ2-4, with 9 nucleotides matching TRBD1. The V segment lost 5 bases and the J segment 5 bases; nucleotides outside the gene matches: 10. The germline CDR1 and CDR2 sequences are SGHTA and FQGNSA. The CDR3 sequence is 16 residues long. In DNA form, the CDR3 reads TGTGCCAGCAGCGCAGCCGTCCGGACAGGGGAAAACATTCAGTACTTC. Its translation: CASSAAVRTGENIQYF.

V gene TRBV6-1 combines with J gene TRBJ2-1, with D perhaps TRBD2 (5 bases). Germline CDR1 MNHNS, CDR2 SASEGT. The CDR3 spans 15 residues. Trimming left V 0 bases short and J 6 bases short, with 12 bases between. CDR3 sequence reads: CASSEAPQLVNEQFF. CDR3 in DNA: TGTGCCAGCAGTGAAGCGCCTCAACTAGTCAATGAGCAGTTCTTC.

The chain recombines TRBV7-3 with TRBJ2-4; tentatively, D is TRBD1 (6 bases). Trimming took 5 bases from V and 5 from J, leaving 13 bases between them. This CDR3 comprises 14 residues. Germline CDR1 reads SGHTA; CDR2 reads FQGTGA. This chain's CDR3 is CASSRDYRENIQYF. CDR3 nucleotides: TGTGCCAGCAGCAGAGACTACAGGGAAAACATTCAGTACTTC.